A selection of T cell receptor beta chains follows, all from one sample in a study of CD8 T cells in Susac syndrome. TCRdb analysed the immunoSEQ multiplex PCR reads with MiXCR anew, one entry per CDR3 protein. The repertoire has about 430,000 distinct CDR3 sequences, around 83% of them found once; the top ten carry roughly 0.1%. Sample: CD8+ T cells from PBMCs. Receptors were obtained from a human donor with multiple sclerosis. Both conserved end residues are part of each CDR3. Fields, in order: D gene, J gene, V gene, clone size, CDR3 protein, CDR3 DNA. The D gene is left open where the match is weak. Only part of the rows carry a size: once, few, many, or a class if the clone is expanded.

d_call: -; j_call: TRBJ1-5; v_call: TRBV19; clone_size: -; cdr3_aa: CASVTEVFSNQPQHF; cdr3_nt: TGTGCCAGCGTTACAGAAGTTTTTAGCAATCAGCCCCAGCATTTT
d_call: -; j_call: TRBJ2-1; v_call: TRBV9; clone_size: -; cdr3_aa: CASSVEWRSYNEQFF; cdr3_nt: TGTGCCAGCAGCGTAGAGTGGAGGTCCTACAATGAGCAGTTCTTC
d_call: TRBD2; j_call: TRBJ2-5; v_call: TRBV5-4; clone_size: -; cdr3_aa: CASSFTQGLATNNGETQYF; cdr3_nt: TGTGCCAGCAGCTTTACTCAGGGACTAGCGACAAATAATGGAGAGACCCAGTACTTC
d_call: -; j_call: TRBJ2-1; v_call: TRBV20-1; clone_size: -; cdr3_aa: CSARDVRTATSSYNEQFF; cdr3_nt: TGCAGTGCTAGAGATGTTAGGACAGCCACTAGCTCCTACAATGAGCAGTTCTTC
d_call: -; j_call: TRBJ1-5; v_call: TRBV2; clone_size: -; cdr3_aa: CASKGMSTPLAGNQPQHF; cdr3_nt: TGTGCCAGCAAGGGAATGAGCACCCCATTAGCGGGCAATCAGCCCCAGCATTTT
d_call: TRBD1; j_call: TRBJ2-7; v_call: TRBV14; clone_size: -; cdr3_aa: CASGGQSSYEQYF; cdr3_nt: TGTGCCAGCGGGGGACAGAGCTCCTACGAGCAGTACTTC
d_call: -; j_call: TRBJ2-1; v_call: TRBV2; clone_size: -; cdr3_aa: CASNSRRAGMNEQFF; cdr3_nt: TGTGCCAGCAACTCCCGGAGGGCCGGGATGAATGAGCAGTTCTTC
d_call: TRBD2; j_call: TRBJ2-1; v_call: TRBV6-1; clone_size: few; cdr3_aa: CASSEFTSGSSYNEQFF; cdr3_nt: TGTGCCAGCAGCGAATTTACAAGCGGGAGCTCCTACAATGAGCAGTTCTTC
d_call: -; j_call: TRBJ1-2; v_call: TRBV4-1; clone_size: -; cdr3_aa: CASSQARIDFNYGYTF; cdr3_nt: TGCGCCAGCAGCCAGGCTAGGATCGACTTTAACTATGGCTACACCTTC
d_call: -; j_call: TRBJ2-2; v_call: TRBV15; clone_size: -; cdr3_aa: CATSRDRSRTDNTGELFF; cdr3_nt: TGTGCCACCAGCAGAGATAGGTCTAGGACAGACAACACCGGGGAGCTGTTTTTT
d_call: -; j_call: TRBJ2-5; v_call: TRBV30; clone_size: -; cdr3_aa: CAWMPAAQETQYF; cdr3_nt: TGTGCCTGGATGCCAGCGGCCCAAGAGACCCAGTACTTC
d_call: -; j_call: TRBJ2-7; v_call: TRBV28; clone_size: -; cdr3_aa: CASSLVAKPYEQYF; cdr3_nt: TGTGCCAGCAGCTTGGTGGCCAAGCCCTACGAGCAGTACTTC
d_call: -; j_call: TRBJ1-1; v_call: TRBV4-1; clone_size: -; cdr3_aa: CASSPARSMNTEAFF; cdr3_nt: TGCGCCAGCAGCCCCGCCCGGAGCATGAACACTGAAGCTTTCTTT
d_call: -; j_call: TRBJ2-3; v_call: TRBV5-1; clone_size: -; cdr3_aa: CASSPGESADTQYF; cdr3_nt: TGCGCCAGCAGCCCCGGCGAGTCGGCAGATACGCAGTATTTT
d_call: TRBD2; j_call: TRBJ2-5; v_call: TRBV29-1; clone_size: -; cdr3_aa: CSVERGTSGETQYF; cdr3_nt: TGCAGCGTTGAACGAGGGACTAGCGGTGAGACCCAGTACTTC
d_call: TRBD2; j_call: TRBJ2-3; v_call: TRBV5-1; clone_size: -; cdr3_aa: CASSGTSGSYDTQYF; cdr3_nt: TGCGCCAGCAGCGGGACTAGCGGGAGCTATGATACGCAGTATTTT
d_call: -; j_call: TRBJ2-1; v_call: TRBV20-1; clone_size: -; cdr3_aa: CSARGSGSYNEQFF; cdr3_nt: TGCAGTGCTAGAGGGAGCGGATCCTACAATGAGCAGTTCTTC
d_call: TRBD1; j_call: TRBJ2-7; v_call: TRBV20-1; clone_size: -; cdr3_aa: CSASLWDRARYEQYF; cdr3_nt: TGCAGTGCTAGTCTCTGGGACAGAGCGAGGTACGAGCAGTACTTC
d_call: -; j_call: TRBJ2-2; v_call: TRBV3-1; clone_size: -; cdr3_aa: CASSQRLNVGQNTGELFF; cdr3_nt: TGTGCCAGCAGCCAACGACTGAACGTTGGACAGAACACCGGGGAGCTGTTTTTT
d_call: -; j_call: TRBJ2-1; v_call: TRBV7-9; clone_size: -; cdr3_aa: CASGENNEQFF; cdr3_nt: TGTGCCAGCGGGGAGAACAATGAGCAGTTCTTC
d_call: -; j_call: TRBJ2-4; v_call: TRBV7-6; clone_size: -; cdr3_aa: CASSLESGGENIQYF; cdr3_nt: TGTGCCAGCAGCTTAGAGTCAGGGGGGGAAAACATTCAGTACTTC
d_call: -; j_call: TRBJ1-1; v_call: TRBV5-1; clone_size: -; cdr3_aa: CASSLAQDIFEHEAFF; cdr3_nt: TGCGCCAGCAGCTTGGCACAGGATATCTTTGAACATGAAGCTTTCTTT